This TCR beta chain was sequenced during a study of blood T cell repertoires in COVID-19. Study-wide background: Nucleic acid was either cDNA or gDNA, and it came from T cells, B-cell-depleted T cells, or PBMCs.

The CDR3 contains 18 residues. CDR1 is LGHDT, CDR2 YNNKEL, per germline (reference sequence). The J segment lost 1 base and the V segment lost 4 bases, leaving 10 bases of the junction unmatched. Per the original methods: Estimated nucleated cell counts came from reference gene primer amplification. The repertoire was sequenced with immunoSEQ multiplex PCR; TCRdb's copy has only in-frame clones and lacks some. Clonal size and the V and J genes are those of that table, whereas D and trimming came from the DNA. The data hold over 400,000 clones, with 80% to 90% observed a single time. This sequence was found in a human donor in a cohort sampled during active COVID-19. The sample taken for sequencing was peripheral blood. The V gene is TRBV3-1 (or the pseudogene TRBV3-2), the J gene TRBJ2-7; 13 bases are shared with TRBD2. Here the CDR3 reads CASSPRTSGSLGSYEQYF. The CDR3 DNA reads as TGTGCCAGCAGCCCCCGGACTAGCGGGAGTTTAGGTTCCTACGAGCAGTACTTC.